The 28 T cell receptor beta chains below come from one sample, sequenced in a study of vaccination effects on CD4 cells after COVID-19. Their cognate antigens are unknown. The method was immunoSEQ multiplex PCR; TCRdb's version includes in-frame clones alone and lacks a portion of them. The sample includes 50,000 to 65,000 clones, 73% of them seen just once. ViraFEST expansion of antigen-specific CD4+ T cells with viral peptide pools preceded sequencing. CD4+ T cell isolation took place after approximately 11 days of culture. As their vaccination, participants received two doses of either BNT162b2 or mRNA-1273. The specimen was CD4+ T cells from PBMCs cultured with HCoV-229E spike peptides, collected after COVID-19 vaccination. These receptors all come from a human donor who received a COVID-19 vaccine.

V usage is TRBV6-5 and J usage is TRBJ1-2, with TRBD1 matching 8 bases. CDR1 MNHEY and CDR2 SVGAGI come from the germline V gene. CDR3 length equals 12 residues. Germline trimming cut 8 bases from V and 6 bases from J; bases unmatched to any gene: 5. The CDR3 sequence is CASEDRVHGYTF. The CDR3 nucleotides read TGTGCCAGCGAGGACAGGGTACATGGCTACACCTTC.

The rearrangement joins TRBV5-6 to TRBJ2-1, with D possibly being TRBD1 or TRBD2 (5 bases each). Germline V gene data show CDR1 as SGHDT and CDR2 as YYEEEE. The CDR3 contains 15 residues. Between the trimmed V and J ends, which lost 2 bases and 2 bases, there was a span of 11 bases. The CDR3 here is CASSFLRGAYNEQFF. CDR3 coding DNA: TGTGCCAGCAGCTTTCTTAGGGGAGCCTACAATGAGCAGTTCTTC.

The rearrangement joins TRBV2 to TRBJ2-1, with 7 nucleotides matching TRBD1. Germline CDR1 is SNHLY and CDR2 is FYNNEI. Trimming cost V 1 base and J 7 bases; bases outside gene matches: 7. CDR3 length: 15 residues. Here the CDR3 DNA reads TGTGCCAGCAGTGAAGAAGGGGGCGCATCGAATGAGCAGTTCTTC. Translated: CASSEEGGASNEQFF.

The CDR3 region is CASSLRTGLSNQPQHF. The CDR3, as DNA: TGTGCCAGCAGCCTGAGGACAGGGCTTAGCAATCAGCCCCAGCATTTT. The chain has TRBV7-2 and TRBJ1-5; TRBD1 matches at 8 bases. The V segment lost 5 bases and the J segment 0 bases; nucleotides outside the gene matches: 6. The CDR3 sequence is 16 residues long. The germline CDR1 and CDR2 sequences are SGHTA and FQGNSA.

The CDR3 DNA is TGTGCCAGCAGCGCCATCGGGACAATGACGCAGTATTTT. Residues: CASSAIGTMTQYF. The chain carries TRBV7-3 and TRBJ2-3, with D tentatively TRBD1 (6 bases). Germline V gene data show CDR1 as SGHTA and CDR2 as FQGTGA. The V and J ends lost 5 bases and 9 bases respectively, with 15 bases between them. CDR3 size: 13 residues.

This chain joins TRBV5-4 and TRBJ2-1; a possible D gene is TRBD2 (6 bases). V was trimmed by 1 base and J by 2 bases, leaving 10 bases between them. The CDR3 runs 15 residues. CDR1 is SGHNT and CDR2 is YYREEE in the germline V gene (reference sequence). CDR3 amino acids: CASSLTSLAYNEQFF. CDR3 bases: TGTGCCAGCAGCTTGACTAGCCTCGCCTACAATGAGCAGTTCTTC.

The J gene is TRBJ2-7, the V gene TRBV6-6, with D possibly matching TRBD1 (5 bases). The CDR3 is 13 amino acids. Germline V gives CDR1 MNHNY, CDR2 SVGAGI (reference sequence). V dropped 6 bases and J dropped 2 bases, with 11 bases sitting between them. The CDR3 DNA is TGTGCCAGCAGCAAAGGACACGCCTACGAGCAGTACGTC. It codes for CASSKGHAYEQYV.

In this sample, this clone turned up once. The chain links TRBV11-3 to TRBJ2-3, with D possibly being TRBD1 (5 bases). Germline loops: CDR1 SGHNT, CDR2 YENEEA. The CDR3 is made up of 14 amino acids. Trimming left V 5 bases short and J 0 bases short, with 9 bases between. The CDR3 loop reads CASSQGHSTDTQYF. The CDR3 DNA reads TGTGCCAGCAGCCAAGGACATAGCACAGATACGCAGTATTTT.

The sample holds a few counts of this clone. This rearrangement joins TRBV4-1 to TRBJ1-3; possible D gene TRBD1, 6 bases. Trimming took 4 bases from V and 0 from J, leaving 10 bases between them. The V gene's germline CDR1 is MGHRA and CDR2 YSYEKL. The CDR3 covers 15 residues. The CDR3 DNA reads TGCGCCAGCAGCCTCAGACAGGACTCTGGAAACACCATATATTTT. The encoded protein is CASSLRQDSGNTIYF.

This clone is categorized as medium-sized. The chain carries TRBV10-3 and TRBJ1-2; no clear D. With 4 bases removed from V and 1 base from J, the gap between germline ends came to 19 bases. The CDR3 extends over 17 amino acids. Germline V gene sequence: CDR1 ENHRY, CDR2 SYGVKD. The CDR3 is CAISGPGSSILNYGYTF. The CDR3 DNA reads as TGTGCCATCAGTGGGCCCGGGTCCTCGATACTTAACTATGGCTACACCTTC.

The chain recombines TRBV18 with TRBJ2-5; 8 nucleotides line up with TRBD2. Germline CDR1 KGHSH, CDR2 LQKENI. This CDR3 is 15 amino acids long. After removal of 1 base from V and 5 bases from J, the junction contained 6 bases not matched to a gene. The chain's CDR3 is CASSPLHTGGETQYF. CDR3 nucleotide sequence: TGTGCCAGCTCACCACTTCATACGGGGGGGGAGACCCAGTACTTC.

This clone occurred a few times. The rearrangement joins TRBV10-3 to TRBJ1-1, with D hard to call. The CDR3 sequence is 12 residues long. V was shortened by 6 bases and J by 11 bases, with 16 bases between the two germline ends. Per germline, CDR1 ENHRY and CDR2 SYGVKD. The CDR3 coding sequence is TGTGCCATCAGCCCCTTGTTAGGTCGGGCTTTCTTT. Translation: CAISPLLGRAFF.

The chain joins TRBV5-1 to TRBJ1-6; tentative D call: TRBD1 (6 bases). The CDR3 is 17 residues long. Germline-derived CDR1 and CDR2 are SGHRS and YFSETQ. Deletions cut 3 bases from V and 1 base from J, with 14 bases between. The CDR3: CASSSTGSGSYNSPLHF. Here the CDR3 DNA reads TGCGCCAGCAGCTCAACAGGGTCAGGATCCTATAATTCACCCCTCCACTTT.

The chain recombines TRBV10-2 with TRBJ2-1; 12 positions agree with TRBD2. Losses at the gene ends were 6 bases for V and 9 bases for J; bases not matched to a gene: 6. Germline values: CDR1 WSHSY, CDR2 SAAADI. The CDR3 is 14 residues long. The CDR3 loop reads CASRPSGGAGEQFF. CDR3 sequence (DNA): TGCGCCAGCAGGCCTAGCGGGGGGGCCGGTGAGCAGTTCTTC.

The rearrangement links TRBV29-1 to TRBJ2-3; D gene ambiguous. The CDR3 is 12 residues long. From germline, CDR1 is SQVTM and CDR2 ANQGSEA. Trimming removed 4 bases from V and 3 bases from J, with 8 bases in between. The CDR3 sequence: CSVVRVTDTQYF. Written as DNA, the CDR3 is TGCAGCGTTGTTCGGGTTACAGATACGCAGTATTTT.

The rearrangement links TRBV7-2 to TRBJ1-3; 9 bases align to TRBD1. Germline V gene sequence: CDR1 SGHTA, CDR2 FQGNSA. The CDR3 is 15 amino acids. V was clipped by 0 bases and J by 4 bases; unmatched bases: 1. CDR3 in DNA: TGTGCCAGCAGCTTAGCGGGACAGGGAGGAAACACCATATATTTT. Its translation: CASSLAGQGGNTIYF.

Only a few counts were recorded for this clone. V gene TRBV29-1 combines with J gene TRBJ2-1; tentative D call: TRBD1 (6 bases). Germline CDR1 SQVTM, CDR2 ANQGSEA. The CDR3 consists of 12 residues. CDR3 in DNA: TGCACAGTGCACAGGGTCATTAATGAGCAGTTCTTC. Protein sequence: CTVHRVINEQFF.

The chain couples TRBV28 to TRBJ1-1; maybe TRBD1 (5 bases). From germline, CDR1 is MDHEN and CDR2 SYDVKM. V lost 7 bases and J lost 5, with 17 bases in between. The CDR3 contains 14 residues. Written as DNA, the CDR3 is TGTGCCAGCATCCGGAGAGGGGCAAAAACTGAAGCTTTCTTT. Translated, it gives CASIRRGAKTEAFF.

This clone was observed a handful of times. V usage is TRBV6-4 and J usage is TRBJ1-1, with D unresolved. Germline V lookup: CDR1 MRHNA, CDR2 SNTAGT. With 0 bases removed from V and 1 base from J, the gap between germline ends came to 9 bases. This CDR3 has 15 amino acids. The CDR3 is CASSDSRGENTEAFF. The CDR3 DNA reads TGTGCCAGCAGTGACTCGCGCGGGGAGAACACTGAAGCTTTCTTT.

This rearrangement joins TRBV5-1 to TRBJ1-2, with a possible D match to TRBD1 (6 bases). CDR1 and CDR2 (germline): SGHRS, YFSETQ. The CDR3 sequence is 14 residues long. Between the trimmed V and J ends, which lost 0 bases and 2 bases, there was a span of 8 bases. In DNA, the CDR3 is TGCGCCAGCAGCTTGGAGGGGACAAACTATGGCTACACCTTC. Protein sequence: CASSLEGTNYGYTF.

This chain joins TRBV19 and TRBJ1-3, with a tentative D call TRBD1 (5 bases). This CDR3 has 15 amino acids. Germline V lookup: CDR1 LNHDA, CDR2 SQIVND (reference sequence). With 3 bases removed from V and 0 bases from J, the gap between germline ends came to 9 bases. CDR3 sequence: CASSIGTASGNTIYF. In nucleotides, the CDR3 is TGTGCCAGTAGTATCGGGACCGCCTCTGGAAACACCATATATTTT.

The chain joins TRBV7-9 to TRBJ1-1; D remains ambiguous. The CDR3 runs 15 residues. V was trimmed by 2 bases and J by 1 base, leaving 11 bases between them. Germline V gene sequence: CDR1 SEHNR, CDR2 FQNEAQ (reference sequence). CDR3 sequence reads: CASSLWLGGNTEAFF. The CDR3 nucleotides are TGTGCCAGCAGCTTATGGCTTGGTGGGAACACTGAAGCTTTCTTT.

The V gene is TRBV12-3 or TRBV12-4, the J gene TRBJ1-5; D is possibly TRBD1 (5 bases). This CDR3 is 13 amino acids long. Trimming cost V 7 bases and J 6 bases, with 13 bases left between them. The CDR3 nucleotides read TGTGCCAGCACCACGCAGGGATTTCAGCCCCAGCATTTT. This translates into CASTTQGFQPQHF.

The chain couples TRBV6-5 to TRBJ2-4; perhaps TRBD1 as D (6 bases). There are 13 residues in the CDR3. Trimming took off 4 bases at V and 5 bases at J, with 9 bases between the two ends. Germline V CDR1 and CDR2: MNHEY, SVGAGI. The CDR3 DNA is TGTGCCAGCAGTTTACCAGGGGAAAACATTCAGTACTTC. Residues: CASSLPGENIQYF.

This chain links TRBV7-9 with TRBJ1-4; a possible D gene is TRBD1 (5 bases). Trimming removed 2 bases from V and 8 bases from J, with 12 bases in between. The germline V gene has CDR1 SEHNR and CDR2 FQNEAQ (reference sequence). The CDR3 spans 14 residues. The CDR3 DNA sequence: TGTGCCAGCAGCTTAACCCAGGGCCAGGAAAAACTGTTTTTT. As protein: CASSLTQGQEKLFF.

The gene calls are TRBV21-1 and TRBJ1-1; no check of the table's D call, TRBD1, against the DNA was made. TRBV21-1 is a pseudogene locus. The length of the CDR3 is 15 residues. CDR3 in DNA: TGTGCCAGCAGTTCTTCCAGGGGGCGGGACACTGAAGCTTTCTTT. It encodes CASSSSRGRDTEAFF.

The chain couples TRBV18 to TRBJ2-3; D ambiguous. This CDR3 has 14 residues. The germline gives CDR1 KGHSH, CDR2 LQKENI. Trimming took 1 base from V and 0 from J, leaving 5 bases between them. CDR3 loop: CASSPRPSTDTQYF. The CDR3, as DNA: TGTGCCAGCTCACCACGGCCAAGCACAGATACGCAGTATTTT. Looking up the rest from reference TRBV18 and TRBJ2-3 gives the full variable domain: NAGVMQNPRHLVRRRGQEARLRCSPMKGHSHVYWYRQLPEEGLKFMVYLQKENIIDESGMPKERFSAEFPKEGPSILRIQQVVRGDSAAYFCASSPRPSTDTQYFGPGTRLTVL.

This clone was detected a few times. The CDR3 sequence: CASSVGVEETQYF. In DNA, the CDR3 is TGCGCCAGCAGCGTGGGGGTTGAGGAGACCCAGTACTTC. The chain is built from TRBV5-1 and TRBJ2-5, with D perhaps given as TRBD1 or TRBD2 (5 bases each). The V and J ends lost 4 bases and 5 bases respectively, with 12 bases between them. Germline-derived CDR1 and CDR2 are SGHRS and YFSETQ. The CDR3 length is 13 residues.